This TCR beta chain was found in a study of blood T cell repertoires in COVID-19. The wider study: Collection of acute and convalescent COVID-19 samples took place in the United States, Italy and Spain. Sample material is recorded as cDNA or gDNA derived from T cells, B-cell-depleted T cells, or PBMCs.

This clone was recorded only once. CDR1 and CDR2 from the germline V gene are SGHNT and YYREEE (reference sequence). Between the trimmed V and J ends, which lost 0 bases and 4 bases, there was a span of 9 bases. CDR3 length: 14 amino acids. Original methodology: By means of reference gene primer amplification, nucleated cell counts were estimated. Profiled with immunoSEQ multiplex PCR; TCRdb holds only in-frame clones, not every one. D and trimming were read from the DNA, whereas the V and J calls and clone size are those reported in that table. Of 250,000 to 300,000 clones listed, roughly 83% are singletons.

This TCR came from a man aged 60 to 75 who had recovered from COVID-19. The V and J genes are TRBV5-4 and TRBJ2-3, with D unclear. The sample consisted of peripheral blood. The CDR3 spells CASSLDGRSDTQYF. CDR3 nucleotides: TGTGCCAGCAGCTTGGATGGTAGATCAGATACGCAGTATTTT.